The 25 T cell receptor beta chains presented below share a single source sample, sequenced in a study of blood T cells in healthy people across ages. Sample-barcoded 5' priming and a J-beta primer mix drove a second PCR of about 7 to 12 cycles. TCRdb reprocessed the 5' RACE reads with MiXCR, giving one entry per CDR3 protein. The sample lists 600,000 or so distinct CDR3 sequences; roughly 30% were seen once. Sequenced material: blood. These receptors were taken from a woman older than 75 in good health.

The chain employs TRBV14 and TRBJ1-4; D remains unclear. This CDR3 comprises 14 residues. V lost 4 bases, J lost 0 bases, and 6 bases lay in between. Per the germline V gene, CDR1 is SGHDN and CDR2 is FVKESK. CDR3 protein: CASSLEATNEKLFF. CDR3 nucleotides: TGTGCCAGCAGCCTCGAAGCAACTAATGAAAAACTGTTTTTT.

This chain uses TRBV7-9 with TRBJ1-1, with TRBD1 as a possible D gene (5 bases). V shed 5 bases and J shed 4 bases, with 14 bases lying between them. The CDR3 length is 14 residues. Germline V lookup: CDR1 SEHNR, CDR2 FQNEAQ (reference sequence). CDR3 protein: CASSPGLMSTEAFF. Here the CDR3 DNA reads TGTGCCAGCAGCCCGGGACTGATGAGCACTGAAGCTTTCTTT.

A few counts support this clonotype. The gene calls are TRBV3-1 and TRBJ1-1; 12 bases fit TRBD1. The germline CDR1 and CDR2 sequences are LGHDT and YNNKEL (reference sequence). V shed 0 bases, J shed 6 bases, and the junction held 2 bases outside the gene matches. This CDR3 region has 15 residues. DNA of the CDR3: TGTGCCAGCAGCCAAGAAGGGACAGGGGGCTCTGAAGCTTTCTTT. It translates to CASSQEGTGGSEAFF.

This clonotype was seen more than once but under ten times. V is TRBV9 and J is TRBJ1-2; tentatively, D is TRBD1 (5 bases). The CDR3 consists of 16 residues. CDR1 is SGDLS, CDR2 YYNGEE, per germline. V shed 3 bases and J shed 8 bases, with 23 bases lying between them. CDR3 region: CASSAVSGTLEQGYTF. Here the CDR3 DNA reads TGTGCCAGCAGCGCCGTATCCGGGACGCTCGAACAGGGCTACACCTTC.

V usage is TRBV11-2 and J usage is TRBJ2-5; D is possibly TRBD1 or TRBD2 (6 bases each). This CDR3 is 14 amino acids long. The germline V and J ends were trimmed by 6 bases and 6 bases, with 17 bases remaining between them. The germline V gene encodes CDR1 SGHAT and CDR2 FQNNGV. This CDR3 is CASRGGPGTKTQYF. The CDR3 DNA reads as TGTGCCAGCAGAGGGGGGCCCGGGACAAAGACCCAGTACTTC.

The rearrangement joins TRBV7-9 to TRBJ2-1; no clear D. Germline V lookup: CDR1 SEHNR, CDR2 FQNEAQ (reference sequence). The CDR3 is 14 residues long. Trimming removed 5 bases from V and 5 bases from J, with 13 bases in between. This CDR3 reads CASSPDLRDNEQFF. CDR3 nucleotides: TGTGCCAGCAGCCCGGACCTTCGGGACAATGAGCAGTTCTTC.

This clonotype was counted a single time. A much larger clone is a single base away; this may be a read error. V gene TRBV11-2 combines with J gene TRBJ2-3; 10 nucleotides agree with TRBD2. Germline CDR1 SGHAT, CDR2 FQNNGV. This CDR3 region has 15 residues. CDR3 protein: CASSLGVAGGDTRYF. CDR3 in DNA: TGTGCCAGCAGCTTAGGTGTAGCGGGGGGAGATACGCGGTATTTT.

This chain connects TRBV7-2 to TRBJ1-6; 9 bases match TRBD1. Per the germline V gene, CDR1 is SGHTA and CDR2 is FQGNSA. This CDR3 spans 14 amino acids. After removal of 5 bases from V and 8 bases from J, the junction contained 4 bases not matched to a gene. The chain's CDR3 is CASSPGDRDSPLHF. The CDR3 DNA is TGTGCCAGCAGCCCCGGGGACAGGGATTCACCCCTCCACTTT.

This clonotype was seen repeatedly, ten times or more. V usage is TRBV2 and J usage is TRBJ2-5, with 10 bases matching TRBD2. Losses at the gene ends were 9 bases for V and 5 bases for J; bases not matched to a gene: 3. Germline V CDR1 and CDR2: SNHLY, FYNNEI. The CDR3 sequence is 12 residues long. CDR3: CARRAGGETQYF. The DNA for the CDR3 is TGTGCCAGACGAGCGGGAGGGGAGACCCAGTACTTC. Supplemented by reference TRBV2 and TRBJ2-5, the full variable domain reads EPEVTQTPSHQVTQMGQEVILRCVPISNHLYFYWYRQILGQKVEFLVSFYNNEISEKSEIFDDQFSVERPDGSNFTLKIRSTKLEDSAMYFCARRAGGETQYFGPGTRLLVL.

On this clonotype itself: This sequence may be a read error, since a much larger clone differs from it by one base. The chain employs TRBV29-1 and TRBJ1-4, with no clear D. V was trimmed by 4 bases and J by 0 bases, leaving 9 bases between them. The length of the CDR3 is 14 residues. Germline CDR1 is SQVTM and CDR2 is ANQGSEA. CDR3 protein: CSVGVGATNEKLFF. For the CDR3, the DNA is TGCAGCGTTGGAGTGGGCGCAACTAATGAAAAACTGTTTTTT.

This clonotype was seen at least ten times. This chain joins TRBV5-1 and TRBJ2-1; tentatively, D is TRBD2 (5 bases). CDR3 length equals 12 residues. Germline CDR1 SGHRS, CDR2 YFSETQ. V lost 4 bases to trimming and J lost 8 bases, with 10 bases between them. The CDR3 is CASSIGGYEQFF. CDR3 in DNA: TGCGCCAGCAGCATCGGCGGGTATGAGCAGTTCTTC.

This clonotype was seen at least ten times. The chain employs TRBV7-2 and TRBJ1-6; possibly TRBD1 for D (6 bases). This CDR3 contains 15 residues. Germline loops: CDR1 SGHTA, CDR2 FQGNSA. Trimming left V 1 base short and J 9 bases short, with 13 bases between. The CDR3 nucleotides read TGTGCCAGCAGCTTAGATCGGGGGCAGGGTTCACCCCTCCACTTT. Its translation is CASSLDRGQGSPLHF. The full variable domain, its missing parts supplied by reference TRBV7-2 and TRBJ1-6, is GAGVSQSPSNKVTEKGKDVELRCDPISGHTALYWYRQSLGQGLEFLIYFQGNSAPDKSGLPSDRFSAERTGGSVSTLTIQRTQQEDSAVYLCASSLDRGQGSPLHFGNGTRLTVT.

To note about this clonotype: A clone one base away is much larger, so this may be a read error. The genes are TRBV2 and TRBJ2-1, with 8 bases identical to TRBD2. This CDR3 is 14 amino acids long. The V gene's germline CDR1 is SNHLY and CDR2 FYNNEI. CDR3 DNA: TGTGCCGGCAGCGGGACTAGATCAAGCAATGAGCAGTTCTTC. Translated, it gives CAGSGTRSSNEQFF. Full variable domain (missing parts from reference TRBV2 and TRBJ2-1): EPEVTQTPSHQVTQMGQEVILRCVPISNHLYFYWYRQILGQKVEFLVSFYNNEISEKSEIFDDQFSVERPDGSNFTLKIRSTKLEDSAMYFCAGSGTRSSNEQFFGPGTRLTVL.

In this sample, this clonotype turned up many times. The chain carries TRBV9 and TRBJ2-1; D possibly corresponds to TRBD1 (6 bases). The V end was cut by 4 bases, the J end by 0 bases, with 14 bases between. This CDR3 has 16 residues. CDR1 SGDLS and CDR2 YYNGEE come from the germline V gene. The CDR3 loop reads CASSPRDTSSYNEQFF. The CDR3 DNA follows: TGTGCCAGCAGCCCGAGGGACACGAGCTCCTACAATGAGCAGTTCTTC.

Regarding this clonotype: A read error may be the cause here, since a much bigger clone is one base away. The chain recombines TRBV5-1 with TRBJ2-1; TRBD2 matches 10 bases. The J call is uncertain, as TRBJ2-7 better fits the DNA end. The germline gives CDR1 SGHRS, CDR2 YFSETQ. This CDR3 comprises 16 residues. CDR3 DNA sequence: TGCGCCAGCAGCTTTTTACCTAGCGGGGGCTACAATGAGCAGTACTTC. Residues: CASSFLPSGGYNEQYF.

The sample holds a few counts of this clonotype. The V gene is TRBV6-5, the J gene TRBJ1-6; D is undetermined. Per germline, CDR1 MNHEY and CDR2 SVGAGI. The CDR3 totals 16 residues. V was cut by 2 bases and J by 9 bases, with 17 bases left in between. In nucleotides, the CDR3 is TGTGCCAGCAGTTACGTGTTCACGACCTCCTCTTCACCCCTCCACTTT. Translation: CASSYVFTTSSSPLHF.

This clonotype was found a few times. A much bigger clone sits one base away, suggesting this may be a read error. The chain has TRBV15 and TRBJ2-7, with a tentative D call TRBD1 (6 bases). Germline CDR1 reads LNHNV; CDR2 reads YYDKDF (reference sequence). This CDR3 is 16 amino acids long. The CDR3 DNA reads TGTGCCACCGGCAGAGACCTTACAGGGAACCGTAACGAGCAGTACTTC. Encoded protein: CATGRDLTGNRNEQYF.

This clonotype was found many times. Given a much more abundant clone one base away, this may be a read error. This sequence joins TRBV3-1 and TRBJ2-5, with TRBD2 matching 9 bases. Germline CDR1 is LGHDT and CDR2 is YNNKEL (reference sequence). The CDR3 totals 16 residues. With V trimmed by 0 bases and J by 11 bases, 13 bases remained unmatched. Here the CDR3 reads CASSQDGAGGYNEQYF. In DNA, the CDR3 is TGTGCCAGCAGCCAAGATGGAGCGGGGGGTTACAATGAGCAGTACTTC.

This clonotype was seen repeatedly, ten times or more. The chain uses TRBV20-1 and TRBJ2-3; TRBD2 matches at 7 bases. Germline CDR1 is DFQATT and CDR2 is SNEGSKA (reference sequence). The CDR3 covers 15 residues. Trimming took 3 bases from V and 7 from J; bases not matched to a gene: 13. CDR3 DNA sequence: TGCAGTGCTAGTGCGGCAGGACTAGACTTGAATACGCAGTATTTT. Protein sequence: CSASAAGLDLNTQYF.

The CDR3, as DNA: TGTGCCAGCAGCCCCGGGACGACCCTTGAAGCTTTCTTT. It translates to CASSPGTTLEAFF. The genes are TRBV7-9 and TRBJ1-1; tentatively, D is TRBD1 (5 bases). CDR1 is SEHNR, CDR2 FQNEAQ, per germline (reference sequence). CDR3 size: 13 residues. Trimming removed 5 bases at V and 7 bases at J, with 14 bases between.

The chain joins TRBV9 to TRBJ1-2, with a possible D match to TRBD1 (5 bases). The length of the CDR3 is 13 residues. Trimming left V 1 base short and J 3 bases short, with 7 bases between. Germline values: CDR1 SGDLS, CDR2 YYNGEE. The DNA for the CDR3 is TGTGCCAGCAGCGTAAGCAGGGACTATGGCTACACCTTC. It encodes CASSVSRDYGYTF.

In this sample, this clonotype turned up many times. The rearrangement uses TRBV27 and TRBJ1-1; D not resolved. This CDR3 spans 13 amino acids. Trimming removed 6 bases from V and 1 base from J, with 9 bases in between. Germline CDR1 reads MNHEY; CDR2 reads SMNVEV (reference sequence). CDR3 loop: CASRRSGNTEAFF. Written as DNA, the CDR3 is TGTGCCAGCAGACGTTCGGGGAACACTGAAGCTTTCTTT.

This clonotype was found many times. This sequence joins TRBV6-2 or TRBV6-3 and TRBJ2-6, with 7 bases fitting TRBD1. This CDR3 comprises 15 residues. The V gene end was trimmed by 8 bases and the J gene end by 2 bases; junction bases not matched to a gene: 6. CDR1 MNHEY and CDR2 SVGEGT come from the germline V gene. The CDR3 reads CASQLRGTGANVLTF. The CDR3 DNA follows: TGTGCCAGCCAGCTCAGGGGGACTGGGGCCAACGTCCTGACTTTC.

This clonotype was seen ten or more times. The CDR3 protein is CASSEVGRNNEQFF. The CDR3 DNA follows: TGTGCCAGCAGTGAAGTGGGCAGAAACAATGAGCAGTTCTTC. The V and J genes are TRBV6-1 and TRBJ2-1; no definite D call. The CDR3 length is 14 residues. Germline-derived CDR1 and CDR2 are MNHNS and SASEGT. Trimming left V 1 base short and J 5 bases short, with 9 bases between.

A few counts support this clonotype. The chain recombines TRBV15 with TRBJ2-1, with D maybe TRBD2 (5 bases). Gene TRBJ2-7 matches the end of the DNA better, so the J call may be wrong. Germline-derived CDR1 and CDR2 are LNHNV and YYDKDF (reference sequence). The CDR3 contains 15 residues. The CDR3 DNA reads TGTGCCACCAGCAGAGATCGGGGTTCCTACAATGAGCAGTACTTC. Its translation: CATSRDRGSYNEQYF.